The TCR beta chain under discussion was sequenced for a study of blood T cell repertoires in COVID-19. Study information: The United States, Italy and Spain supplied acute and convalescent COVID-19 samples. The analysed material was cDNA or gDNA that came from T cells, B-cell-depleted T cells, or PBMCs.

In germline, CDR1 is MDHEN, CDR2 SYDVKM. The CDR3 runs 14 residues. V lost 6 bases to trimming and J lost 2 bases, with 13 bases between them. Authors' methods: Scientists estimated how many nucleated cells there were by amplifying reference gene primers. Clones were sequenced by immunoSEQ multiplex PCR, and TCRdb holds only the in-frame ones, with some missing. The D gene and trimming were derived from the DNA, and the V and J assignments and clone size from that table. The profile covers 20,000 to 25,000 clones, with 91% appearing a single time and 2.5% to 4% taken by the ten largest. This chain uses TRBV28 with TRBJ1-1, with TRBD1 as a possible D gene (6 bases). The TCR comes from a woman between 65 and 79 years old with active COVID-19. The sequencing input was peripheral blood. This chain's CDR3 is CASRGTLRNTEAFF. The CDR3 DNA reads as TGTGCCAGCAGGGGGACACTAAGAAACACTGAAGCTTTCTTT.